This T cell receptor beta chain comes out of a study of CD8+CD57+ T cells in acquired aplastic anemia. Study findings and constraints: Patients and controls shared over 25 CD8+ CDR3 sequences, highly expressed in patients.

Concerning this clonotype: What it binds is not known.

CD8+CD57+ cell expansion had been shown by flow cytometry in patients chosen for sequencing. Acquired aplastic anemia of severe grade affected all patients. Genomic DNA acted as the template from which TCR beta VDJ combination and CDR3 sequence profiling were carried out. TCRdb redid the calling of the reads with MiXCR, one entry per CDR3 protein. Of 200,000 to 300,000 distinct CDR3 sequences in the sample, roughly 82% were seen once. CDR1 and CDR2 from the germline V gene are SGDLS and YYNGEE. Trimming removed 4 bases at V and 8 bases at J, with 24 bases between. The CDR3 loop spans 17 amino acids. The chain employs TRBV9 and TRBJ1-4, with D hard to call. The material sequenced was sorted CD4+, CD8+, or CD8+CD57+ T cells (not recorded which) from PBMCs. The sequence came from a human donor with aplastic anemia. CDR3 sequence (DNA): TGTGCCAGCAGCCAATTTGCGGGAGGGAGAAATGAGGAAAAACTGTTTTTT. It is translated as CASSQFAGGRNEEKLFF.